In its sample, the clone carrying this T cell receptor (beta chain) was seen many times. Its specificity is not known. Between the trimmed V and J ends, which lost 6 bases and 3 bases, there was a span of 12 bases. The germline V gene has CDR1 MDHEN and CDR2 SYDVKM. The CDR3 totals 14 residues. Total RNA and DNA came together from about 19-30 mg of bulk tissue without cell sorting. This record comes from a study of tumor-infiltrating lymphocytes in primary liver carcinoma. In the study overall: Staging of the tumors gave T1-T3 N0M0, with widths of about 4 to 10 cm.

Findings and limits, study-wide: Blood had a significantly lower top-250-clone fraction than tumors did (p = 0.039). Lesser overlap characterized tumor-adjacent and tumor-blood pairs relative to tumor region pairs.

Starting from approximately 470 ng of total RNA, TCR beta cDNA was produced with a primer in the constant region. ARM-PCR, slightly modified, supplied the TCR beta libraries through three nested multiplex PCR rounds. TRBV1-TRBV30 forward primers paired with a C-beta reverse primer drove the first two PCR rounds, about 9 cycles each. MiXCR, applied by TCRdb to the multiplex PCR reads, yields one record per CDR3 protein. The table lists over 100,000 distinct CDR3 sequences, under 70% of them singletons. The receptor was isolated from a woman aged 55 to 70 with primary liver carcinoma and hepatitis B virus infection. Sequences were obtained from tumor-adjacent normal liver tissue. The gene calls are TRBV28 and TRBJ1-5; TRBD1 might be the D (5 bases). In DNA form, the CDR3 reads TGTGCCAGCAGGGGGGACGTTCCCAATCAGCCCCAGCATTTT. Residues: CASRGDVPNQPQHF.